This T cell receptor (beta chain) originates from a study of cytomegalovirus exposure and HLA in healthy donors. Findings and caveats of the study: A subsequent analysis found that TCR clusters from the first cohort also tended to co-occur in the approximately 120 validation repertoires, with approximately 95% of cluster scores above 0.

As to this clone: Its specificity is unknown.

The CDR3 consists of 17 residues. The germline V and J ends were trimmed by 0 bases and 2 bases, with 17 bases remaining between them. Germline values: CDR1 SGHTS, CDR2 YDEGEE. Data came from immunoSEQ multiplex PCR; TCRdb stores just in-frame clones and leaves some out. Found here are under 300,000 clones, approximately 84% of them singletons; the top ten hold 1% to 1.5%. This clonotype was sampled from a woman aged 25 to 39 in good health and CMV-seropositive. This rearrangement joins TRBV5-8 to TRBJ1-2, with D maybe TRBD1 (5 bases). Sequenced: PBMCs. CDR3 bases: TGTGCCAGCAGCTTGGATTCGCCCAGGGAATGGAACTATGGCTACACCTTC. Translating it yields CASSLDSPREWNYGYTF.